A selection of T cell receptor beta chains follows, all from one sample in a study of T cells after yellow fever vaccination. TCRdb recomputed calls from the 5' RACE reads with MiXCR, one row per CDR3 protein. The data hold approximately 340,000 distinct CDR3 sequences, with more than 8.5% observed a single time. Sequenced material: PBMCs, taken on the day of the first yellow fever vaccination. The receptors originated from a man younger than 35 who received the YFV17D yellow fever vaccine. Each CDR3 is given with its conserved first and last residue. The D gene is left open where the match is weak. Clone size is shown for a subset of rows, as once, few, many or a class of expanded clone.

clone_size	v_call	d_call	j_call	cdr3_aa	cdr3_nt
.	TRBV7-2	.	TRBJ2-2	CASSRVGGGELFF	TGTGCCAGCAGCCGAGTTGGGGGCGGGGAGCTGTTTTTT
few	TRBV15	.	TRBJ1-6	CATSNPRSPLHF	TGTGCCACCAGCAACCCGAGGTCACCCCTCCACTTT
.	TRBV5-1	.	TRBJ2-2	CASSLVGNTGELFF	TGCGCCAGCAGCTTGGTTGGGAACACCGGGGAGCTGTTTTTT
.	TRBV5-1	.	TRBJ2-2	CASRMNTGELFF	TGCGCCAGCAGGATGAACACCGGGGAGCTGTTTTTT
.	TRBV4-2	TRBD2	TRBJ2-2	CASSQGALAGGKGTGELFF	TGTGCCAGCAGCCAAGGAGCTCTAGCGGGGGGCAAGGGCACCGGGGAGCTGTTTTTT
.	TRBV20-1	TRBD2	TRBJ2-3	CSATFGLAGGQTQYF	TGCAGTGCTACTTTTGGGCTAGCGGGGGGACAAACGCAGTATTTT
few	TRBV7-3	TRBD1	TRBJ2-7	CASSPGTVNHEQYF	TGTGCCAGCAGCCCTGGGACAGTCAATCACGAGCAGTACTTC
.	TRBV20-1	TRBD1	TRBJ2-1	CSANHPGQGFEQFF	TGCAGTGCGAACCATCCGGGACAGGGGTTTGAGCAGTTCTTC
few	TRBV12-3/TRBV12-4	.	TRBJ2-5	CASSPIGETQYF	TGTGCCAGCAGCCCGATAGGGGAGACCCAGTACTTC
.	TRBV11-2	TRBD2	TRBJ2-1	CATALAAYNEQFF	TGTGCCACCGCACTAGCGGCGTACAATGAGCAGTTCTTC
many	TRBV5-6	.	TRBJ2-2	CASSLGGPGELFF	TGTGCCAGCAGCTTGGGGGGCCCCGGGGAGCTGTTTTTT
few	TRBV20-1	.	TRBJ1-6	CSAARAGERSPLHF	TGCAGTGCTGCCCGAGCCGGGGAACGATCACCCCTCCACTTT